The 20 T cell receptor beta chains presented below share a single source sample, sequenced in a study of PD-1 blockade in classical Hodgkin lymphoma. Sequencing used immunoSEQ multiplex PCR; TCRdb keeps in-frame clones, though not all of them. This sample carries 96,000 or so clones, about 93% of them seen once, and the ten largest clones take 2%. Time point in this sample: cycle 4 day 1 (C4D1), after 6 weeks of nivolumab. Each patient relapsed following autologous stem cell transplantation, and prior brentuximab vedotin exposure differed. The sample here was peripheral blood mononuclear cells (PBMCs), taken before the fourth cycle of nivolumab. The receptors shown here come from a human donor with classical Hodgkin lymphoma.

The V gene is TRBV18, the J gene TRBJ1-2; possibly TRBD1 for D (5 bases). The germline CDR1 and CDR2 sequences are KGHSH and LQKENI. The CDR3 is 13 amino acids. The V and J ends lost 6 bases and 3 bases respectively, with 11 bases between them. The CDR3 is CASSPGRDYGYTF. CDR3 nucleotide sequence: TGTGCCAGCTCGCCAGGGAGGGACTATGGCTACACCTTC.

The V and J genes are TRBV5-1 and TRBJ2-7, with D perhaps matching TRBD2 (5 bases). The CDR3 has 15 residues. Germline V gives CDR1 SGHRS, CDR2 YFSETQ. Trimming removed 4 bases from V and 5 bases from J, with 19 bases in between. The CDR3 here is CASSPQGAFGNEQYF. Written as DNA, the CDR3 is TGCGCCAGCAGCCCTCAAGGAGCCTTCGGGAACGAGCAGTACTTC.

The rearrangement uses TRBV27 and TRBJ2-7; D not resolved. Looked up from germline, CDR1 is MNHEY and CDR2 is SMNVEV (reference sequence). Trimming took 2 bases from V and 0 from J, leaving 8 bases between them. The CDR3 covers 14 residues. CDR3 sequence: CASSLGIHSYEQYF. The CDR3 nucleotides are TGTGCCAGCAGTTTAGGGATTCACTCCTACGAGCAGTACTTC.

The genes are TRBV7-6 and TRBJ2-3; tentatively, D is TRBD2 (6 bases). Trimming pared 5 bases from V and 4 bases from J, leaving 13 bases between. The CDR3 sequence is 14 residues long. CDR1 and CDR2 (germline): SGHVS, FNYEAQ. CDR3 coding DNA: TGTGCCAGCAGCAGCGGGTTGGGGGCAGATACGCAGTATTTT. Its protein is CASSSGLGADTQYF.

This clone was counted a single time. V and J are TRBV27 and TRBJ2-2; no reliable D call. Trimming removed 3 bases from V and 0 bases from J, with 5 bases in between. This CDR3 comprises 14 residues. Germline values: CDR1 MNHEY, CDR2 SMNVEV (reference sequence). CDR3 in amino acids: CASSLGTNTGELFF. In nucleotides, the CDR3 is TGTGCCAGCAGTTTGGGGACGAACACCGGGGAGCTGTTTTTT.

This chain joins TRBV18 and TRBJ2-5; no clear D gene. Germline loops: CDR1 KGHSH, CDR2 LQKENI. V was clipped by 5 bases and J by 4 bases, with 11 bases between them. This CDR3 comprises 13 residues. CDR3 DNA: TGTGCCAGCTCAATGGTATCGGGAGAGACCCAGTACTTC. Protein product: CASSMVSGETQYF.

The chain combines TRBV29-1 with TRBJ2-7, with no clear D. The CDR3 is 11 amino acids. The V gene lost 4 bases and the J gene lost 4 bases, with 8 bases spanning the gap. Germline assignment: CDR1 SQVTM and CDR2 ANQGSEA. The CDR3 sequence: CSVGGVYEQYF. The CDR3 DNA reads TGCAGCGTTGGTGGGGTTTACGAGCAGTACTTC.

For this clone: The sample holds other DNA sequences that translate to the same CDR3. The chain carries TRBV18 and TRBJ1-2; D call uncertain. The CDR3 runs to 15 residues. CDR1 KGHSH and CDR2 LQKENI come from the germline V gene. The ends were cut back, 3 bases at V and 7 bases at J, with 18 bases in the middle. The CDR3: CASSPGSLGMGGYTF. In nucleotides, the CDR3 is TGTGCCAGCTCACCGGGCTCCCTGGGAATGGGTGGCTACACCTTC. Full variable domain (remainder filled in from reference TRBV18 and TRBJ1-2): NAGVMQNPRHLVRRRGQEARLRCSPMKGHSHVYWYRQLPEEGLKFMVYLQKENIIDESGMPKERFSAEFPKEGPSILRIQQVVRGDSAAYFCASSPGSLGMGGYTFGSGTRLTVV.

This clone was observed a single time. The chain uses TRBV30 and TRBJ1-3; perhaps TRBD1 as D (5 bases). Deletions cut 2 bases from V and 4 bases from J, with 12 bases between. This CDR3 comprises 14 residues. The germline V gene has CDR1 GTSNPN and CDR2 SVGIG (reference sequence). DNA of the CDR3: TGTGCCTGGAGTCCGGGGCTAACAGGAAACACCATATATTTT. This encodes CAWSPGLTGNTIYF. The entire variable domain, with the rest obtained from reference TRBV30 and TRBJ1-3, is as follows: SQTIHQWPATLVQPVGSPLSLECTVEGTSNPNLYWYRQAAGRGLQLLFYSVGIGQISSEVPQNLSASRPQDRQFILSSKKLLLSDSGFYLCAWSPGLTGNTIYFGEGSWLTVV.

This clone was picked up a small number of times. The chain combines TRBV27 with TRBJ2-1; 10 bases map to TRBD2. After removal of 6 bases from V and 7 bases from J, the junction contained 6 bases not matched to a gene. The CDR3 totals 14 residues. Germline assignment: CDR1 MNHEY and CDR2 SMNVEV (reference sequence). CDR3 sequence (DNA): TGTGCCAGCAGGACTAGCGGGTCTCGAAATGAGCAGTTCTTC. As protein: CASRTSGSRNEQFF.

The chain combines TRBV7-2 with TRBJ1-2; 9 bases are a match to TRBD1. Germline loops: CDR1 SGHTA, CDR2 FQGNSA. There are 16 residues in the CDR3. Losses at the gene ends were 0 bases for V and 4 bases for J; bases not matched to a gene: 6. CDR3 amino acids: CASSLAGTGLGYGYTF. The CDR3 nucleotides read TGTGCCAGCAGCTTAGCCGGGACAGGGCTAGGCTATGGCTACACCTTC.

This chain links TRBV12-5 with TRBJ1-2, with D perhaps matching TRBD1 (5 bases). CDR1 is LGHNT and CDR2 is FRNRAP in the germline V gene. The CDR3 runs to 14 residues. Trimming left V 5 bases short and J 0 bases short, with 10 bases between. CDR3 region: CASGPGLPNYGYTF. The CDR3 DNA reads TGTGCTAGTGGTCCGGGACTCCCTAACTATGGCTACACCTTC.

This clone is deemed medium-sized. The chain is built from TRBV5-8 and TRBJ1-1; D gene unclear. Germline CDR1 and CDR2: SGHTS and YDEGEE. The CDR3 spans 14 residues. The germline V and J ends were trimmed by 0 bases and 4 bases, with 10 bases remaining between them. The CDR3 DNA follows: TGTGCCAGCAGCTTGGCGGAAGGCGGCACTGAAGCTTTCTTT. Translated, it gives CASSLAEGGTEAFF.

Here the CDR3 reads CASSLGPVGYEQYF. The CDR3 DNA follows: TGTGCCAGCAGCTTAGGCCCGGTGGGCTACGAGCAGTACTTC. The chain has TRBV7-8 and TRBJ2-7; D is unresolved. Germline V lookup: CDR1 SGHVS, CDR2 FQNEAQ. The CDR3 runs to 14 residues. Trimming pared 1 base from V and 3 bases from J, leaving 10 bases between.

V is TRBV9 and J is TRBJ2-6, with a possible D match to TRBD1 (6 bases). V gave up 4 bases and J gave up 2 bases, with 19 bases separating them. CDR3 length: 18 residues. Looked up from germline, CDR1 is SGDLS and CDR2 is YYNGEE. This CDR3 is CASSFHRAGQPGANVLTF. In DNA, the CDR3 is TGTGCCAGCAGCTTTCACAGGGCTGGGCAACCTGGGGCCAACGTCCTGACTTTC.

The chain joins TRBV14 to TRBJ2-1; 10 bases fit TRBD1. The CDR3 is 16 residues long. V was clipped by 4 bases and J by 2 bases; unmatched bases: 5. The germline V gene encodes CDR1 SGHDN and CDR2 FVKESK. The CDR3 DNA reads TGTGCCAGCAGCCCCCTGACAGGGGGCCCCTACAATGAGCAGTTCTTC. Translating gives CASSPLTGGPYNEQFF.

CDR3 region: CASSRQGTDTQYF. The CDR3 bases are TGTGCCAGCAGTCGACAGGGAACAGATACGCAGTATTTT. V usage is TRBV6-1 and J usage is TRBJ2-3, with TRBD1 matching over 7 bases. The CDR3 is 13 amino acids. CDR1 MNHNS and CDR2 SASEGT come from the germline V gene. The junction had 2 bases not matched to a gene; V was cut back by 5 bases and J by 3 bases.

The rearrangement joins TRBV27 to TRBJ2-1; possibly TRBD2 for D (6 bases). This CDR3 comprises 14 residues. In germline, CDR1 is MNHEY, CDR2 SMNVEV (reference sequence). Trimming stripped 5 bases from V and 6 bases from J, with 14 bases between. DNA for the CDR3: TGTGCCAGCAGTCCAATACTAGCTTTCAATGAGCAGTTCTTC. It translates to CASSPILAFNEQFF.

The rearrangement links TRBV6-6 to TRBJ2-3, with TRBD2 matching over 9 bases. From germline, CDR1 is MNHNY and CDR2 SVGAGI (reference sequence). With 5 bases clipped from V and 3 bases from J, the junction kept 9 bases outside the gene matches. This CDR3 has 16 amino acids. CDR3 coding DNA: TGTGCCAGCAGTCCTCCCCGAGCGGGAGGAACAGATACGCAGTATTTT. This translates into CASSPPRAGGTDTQYF.

V usage is TRBV18 and J usage is TRBJ2-1; D gene ambiguous. The V and J ends lost 2 bases and 9 bases respectively, with 8 bases between them. The germline V gene has CDR1 KGHSH and CDR2 LQKENI. The CDR3 totals 12 residues. The CDR3 bases are TGTGCCAGCTCACCAGGTCCCAGTGAGCAGTTCTTC. Its protein is CASSPGPSEQFF.